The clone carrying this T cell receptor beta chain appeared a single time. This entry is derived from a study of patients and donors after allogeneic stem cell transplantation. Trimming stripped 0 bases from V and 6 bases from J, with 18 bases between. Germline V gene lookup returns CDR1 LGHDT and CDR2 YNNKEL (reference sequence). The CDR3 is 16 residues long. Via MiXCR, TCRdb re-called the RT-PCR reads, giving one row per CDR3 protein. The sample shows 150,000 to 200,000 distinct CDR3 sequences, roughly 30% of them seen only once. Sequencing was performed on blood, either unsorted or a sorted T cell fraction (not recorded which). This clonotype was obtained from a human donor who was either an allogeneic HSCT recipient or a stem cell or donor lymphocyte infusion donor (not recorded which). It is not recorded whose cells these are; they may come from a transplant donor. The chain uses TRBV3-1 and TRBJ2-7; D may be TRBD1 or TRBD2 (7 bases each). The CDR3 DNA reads TGTGCCAGCAGCCAAGACCAGGGGGGGGCCTACTTCGAGCAGTACTTC. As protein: CASSQDQGGAYFEQYF.